This TCR beta chain stems from a study of Graves' ophthalmopathy and Graves' hyperthyroidism. About the research overall: Upon initial diagnosis and before any treatment, peripheral blood was collected.

RNA transcripts were the template, and TCR beta CDR3 regions were amplified from them. The workflow started with a first-round RT-PCR run with HTBI primers and then moved on to a second-round multiplex PCR. TCRdb redid the calling of the multiplex PCR reads with MiXCR, one entry per CDR3 protein. Among fewer than 250,000 distinct CDR3 sequences listed, 29% were seen once. This clonotype was recorded many times. The CDR3 is made up of 15 amino acids. Trimming cost V 6 bases and J 2 bases; bases outside gene matches: 5. Reliance was placed on clinical symptoms, serum thyroxine, TRAb, thyroid ultrasound and orbital computed tomography for diagnosis.

This receptor was identified in a man aged 50 to 60 with Graves' ophthalmopathy. This rearrangement joins TRBV12-3 or TRBV12-4 to TRBJ2-7; 12 bases are a match to TRBD2. The specimen sequenced was peripheral blood. The chain's CDR3 is CASSLGLAGTYEQYF. DNA for the CDR3: TGTGCCAGCAGCCTAGGACTAGCGGGAACCTACGAGCAGTACTTC.